This T cell receptor (beta chain) comes out of a study of T-cell reconstitution after alpha-beta-depleted transplantation in children listed by TCRdb under 2016. General notes on the study: Using TCR repertoire profiling, the study followed T-cell immune reconstitution in a quantitative way in children after TCRalphabeta/CD19-depleted allogeneic hematopoietic cell transplantation. The paper as a whole reports these results and caveats: Over the following months the frequencies of hyperexpanded clones went down, and after one year T-cell counts and TCRbeta diversity were mostly credited to newly produced T cells. In some patients, high TCRbeta diversity at day 60 was attributed to recipient T cells and intrathymic progenitors that had survived conditioning. The apparently early alphabetaT-cell count recovery about two months after transplant was reportedly dependent on only several hundred rapidly expanded clones derived from non-depleted graft cells.

A distance of 10 bases separates the germline ends of V and J, which lose 1 base and 5 bases respectively. The CDR1 and CDR2 encoded by the germline V gene (reference sequence) are DFQATT and SNEGSKA. CDR3 length: 13 amino acids, cysteine to phenylalanine. The CDR3 DNA has 39 bases and is translated from base 1. This clonotype was seen many times. The antigen it recognizes is unknown. No much larger clonotype is one base removed from it; base qualities were not supplied. The library was built by means of PCR. The sequencing machine was an Illumina HiSeq 2500. TCR library preparation used molecular barcoding, with unique molecular identifiers applied to normalize quantification of the TCRbeta repertoire. TCRdb ran its own pipeline on the public reads, namely fastp trimming at Q25 and MiXCR clone calling, and kept in-frame beta chains. Identical CDR3 protein sequences are pooled into one entry, listed with their most common genes and DNA. Present in this sample are about 150,000 distinct CDR3 sequences, around 10% of which were seen just once. The leading ten clones occupy 13% of the sample.

The sample's treatment or condition label, in plain terms: allogeneic hematopoietic cell transplantation with graft depleted of TCRalphabeta T cells and CD19 B cells. The children who served as transplant recipients had been given grafts of TCRalphabeta/CD19-depleted allogeneic hematopoietic cells. The source of this sequence is a boy aged 2 to 9 with acute myeloid leukemia, due to receive a stem cell transplant. Recombination connected TRBV20-1 to TRBJ2-3; no D gene can be assigned with confidence. The sample consisted of PBMCs, taken before TCRalphabeta/CD19-depleted stem cell transplant. CDR3 protein: CSARGLLGDTQYF. The nucleotides are TGCAGTGCTAGAGGTCTCTTGGGAGATACGCAGTATTTT.